This TCR beta chain was profiled in a study of blood T cell repertoires in COVID-19. Across the study: Samples representing acute and convalescent COVID-19 were sourced from the United States, Italy and Spain.

Produced via immunoSEQ multiplex PCR; TCRdb's table is partial and in-frame only. The sample contains about 150,000 clones, 80% to 85% of which appear only once. The V and J ends lost 5 bases and 6 bases respectively, with 13 bases between them. Per germline, CDR1 SQVTM and CDR2 ANQGSEA. The CDR3 sequence is 12 residues long. The chain links TRBV29-1 to TRBJ1-1, with no clear D. This TCR was sampled from a man between 65 and 85 years old with active or convalescent COVID-19. Specimen: peripheral blood. CDR3 protein: CSVFRQDAEAFF. CDR3 nucleotides: TGCAGCGTTTTTCGGCAGGATGCTGAAGCTTTCTTT. Full variable domain (missing parts from reference TRBV29-1 and TRBJ1-1): SAVISQKPSRDICQRGTSLTIQCQVDSQVTMMFWYRQQPGQSLTLIATANQGSEATYESGFVIDKFPISRPNLTFSTLTVSNMSPEDSSIYLCSVFRQDAEAFFGQGTRLTVV.